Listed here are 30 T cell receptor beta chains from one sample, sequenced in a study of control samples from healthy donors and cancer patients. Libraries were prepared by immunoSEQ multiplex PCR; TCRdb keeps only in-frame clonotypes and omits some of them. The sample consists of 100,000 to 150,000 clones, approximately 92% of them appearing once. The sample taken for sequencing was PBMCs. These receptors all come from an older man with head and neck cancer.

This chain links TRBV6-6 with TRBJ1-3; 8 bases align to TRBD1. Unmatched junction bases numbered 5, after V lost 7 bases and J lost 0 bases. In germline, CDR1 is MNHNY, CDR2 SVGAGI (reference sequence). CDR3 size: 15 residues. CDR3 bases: TGTGCCAGCACCATGGACAGGGTCTCTGGAAACACCATATATTTT. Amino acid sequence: CASTMDRVSGNTIYF.

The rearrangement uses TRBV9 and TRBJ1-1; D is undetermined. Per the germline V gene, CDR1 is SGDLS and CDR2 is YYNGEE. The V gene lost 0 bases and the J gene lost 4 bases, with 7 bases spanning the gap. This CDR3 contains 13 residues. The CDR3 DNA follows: TGTGCCAGCAGCGTAGAGAGTGGCACTGAAGCTTTCTTT. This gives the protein CASSVESGTEAFF.

CDR3 amino acids: CASKEGRVNTEAFF. DNA of the CDR3: TGCGCCAGTAAGGAAGGACGGGTGAACACTGAAGCTTTCTTT. The chain links TRBV10-2 to TRBJ1-1; no clear D. Trimming took off 9 bases at V and 0 bases at J, with 14 bases between the two ends. Germline lookup yields CDR1 WSHSY and CDR2 SAAADI. The CDR3 extends over 14 amino acids.

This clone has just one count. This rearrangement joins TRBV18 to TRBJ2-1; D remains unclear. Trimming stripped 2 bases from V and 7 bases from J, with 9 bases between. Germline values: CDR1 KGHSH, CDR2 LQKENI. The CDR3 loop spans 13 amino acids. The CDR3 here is CASSPAVRNEQFF. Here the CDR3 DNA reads TGTGCCAGCTCACCAGCGGTGCGGAATGAGCAGTTCTTC.

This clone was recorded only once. This CDR3 reads CASSFGTNEKLFF. The CDR3, as DNA: TGCGCCAGCAGCTTCGGGACAAACGAAAAACTGTTTTTT. V usage is TRBV5-1 and J usage is TRBJ1-4; tentative D call: TRBD1 (6 bases). The CDR3 has 13 residues. V lost 2 bases, J lost 8 bases, and 10 bases lay in between. The V gene's germline CDR1 is SGHRS and CDR2 YFSETQ.

In nucleotides, the CDR3 is TGTGCCAGCAGTATCAACGCCGGGACTTCGGCCGAGCAGTACTTC. Translated, it gives CASSINAGTSAEQYF. V and J are TRBV6-5 and TRBJ2-7; the D gene is possibly TRBD2 (6 bases). Per germline, CDR1 MNHEY and CDR2 SVGAGI. V gave up 5 bases and J gave up 6 bases, with 20 bases separating them. The length of the CDR3 is 15 residues.

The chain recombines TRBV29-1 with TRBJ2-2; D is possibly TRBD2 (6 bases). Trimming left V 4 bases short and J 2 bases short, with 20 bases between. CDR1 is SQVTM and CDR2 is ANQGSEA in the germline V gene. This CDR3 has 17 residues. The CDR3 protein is CSVVLLSGTGNTGELFF. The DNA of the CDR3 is TGCAGCGTTGTTCTACTCTCCGGGACTGGAAACACCGGGGAGCTGTTTTTT.

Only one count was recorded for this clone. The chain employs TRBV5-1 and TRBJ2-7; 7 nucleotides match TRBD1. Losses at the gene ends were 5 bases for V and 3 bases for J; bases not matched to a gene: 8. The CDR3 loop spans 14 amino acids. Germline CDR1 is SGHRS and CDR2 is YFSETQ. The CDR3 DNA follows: TGCGCCAGCAGGCCCCAGGGGGAAAGCTACGAGCAGTACTTC. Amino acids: CASRPQGESYEQYF.

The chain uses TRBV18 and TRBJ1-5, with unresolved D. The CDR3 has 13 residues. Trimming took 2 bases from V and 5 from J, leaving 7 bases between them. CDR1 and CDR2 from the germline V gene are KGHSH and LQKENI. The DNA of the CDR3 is TGTGCCAGCTCACCAGGGGAAGATCAGCCCCAGCATTTT. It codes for CASSPGEDQPQHF.

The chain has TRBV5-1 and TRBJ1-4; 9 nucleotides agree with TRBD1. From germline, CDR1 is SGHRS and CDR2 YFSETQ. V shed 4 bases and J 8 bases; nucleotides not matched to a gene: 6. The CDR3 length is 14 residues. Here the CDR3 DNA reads TGCGCCAGCAGCCGTGGACAGGGGTACGAAAAACTGTTTTTT. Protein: CASSRGQGYEKLFF.

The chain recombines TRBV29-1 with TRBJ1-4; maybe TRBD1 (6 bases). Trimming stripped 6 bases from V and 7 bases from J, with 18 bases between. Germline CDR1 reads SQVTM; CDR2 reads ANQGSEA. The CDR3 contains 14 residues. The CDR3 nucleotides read TGCAGCGTCTTAAGGGGGTTTCAGGGTGAAAAACTGTTTTTT. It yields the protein CSVLRGFQGEKLFF.

The CDR3 reads CASSAHQVPGNEQFF. Written as DNA, the CDR3 is TGTGCCAGCAGCGCCCACCAGGTTCCGGGGAATGAGCAGTTCTTC. The J gene is TRBJ2-1, the V gene TRBV6-5; a weak D match, TRBD2 (5 bases). The CDR3 runs to 15 residues. Germline lookup yields CDR1 MNHEY and CDR2 SVGAGI. V dropped 6 bases and J dropped 7 bases, with 19 bases sitting between them.

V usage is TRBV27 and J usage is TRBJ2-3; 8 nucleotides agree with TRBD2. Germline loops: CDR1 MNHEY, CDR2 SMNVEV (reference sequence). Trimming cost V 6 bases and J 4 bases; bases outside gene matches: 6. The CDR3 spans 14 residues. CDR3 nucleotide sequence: TGTGCCAGCAGGAATAGCGGGAACCCAGATACGCAGTATTTT. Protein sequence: CASRNSGNPDTQYF.

CDR3 in amino acids: CASVRWAGPANEQYF. DNA for the CDR3: TGTGCCAGCGTTAGGTGGGCTGGGCCGGCGAACGAGCAGTACTTC. The J gene is TRBJ2-7, the V gene TRBV2; D uncertain. CDR1 and CDR2 (germline): SNHLY, FYNNEI. The ends were cut back, 8 bases at V and 5 bases at J, with 22 bases in the middle. This CDR3 comprises 15 residues.

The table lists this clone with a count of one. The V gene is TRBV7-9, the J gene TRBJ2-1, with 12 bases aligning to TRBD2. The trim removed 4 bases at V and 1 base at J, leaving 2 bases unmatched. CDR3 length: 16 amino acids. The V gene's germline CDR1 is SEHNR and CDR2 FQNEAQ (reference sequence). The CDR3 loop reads CASSWTSGMSYNEQFF. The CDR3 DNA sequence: TGTGCCAGCAGCTGGACTAGCGGGATGTCCTACAATGAGCAGTTCTTC. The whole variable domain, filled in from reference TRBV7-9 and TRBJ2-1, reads DTGVSQNPRHKITKRGQNVTFRCDPISEHNRLYWYRQTLGQGPEFLTYFQNEAQLEKSRLLSDRFSAERPKGSFSTLEIQRTEQGDSAMYLCASSWTSGMSYNEQFFGPGTRLTVL.

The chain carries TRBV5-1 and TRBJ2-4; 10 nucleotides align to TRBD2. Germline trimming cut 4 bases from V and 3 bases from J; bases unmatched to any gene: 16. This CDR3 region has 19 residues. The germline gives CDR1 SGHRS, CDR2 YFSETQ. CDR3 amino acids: CASSGSGLAGVRGKNIQYF. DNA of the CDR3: TGCGCCAGCAGCGGGTCCGGGCTAGCGGGAGTCCGTGGCAAAAACATTCAGTACTTC.

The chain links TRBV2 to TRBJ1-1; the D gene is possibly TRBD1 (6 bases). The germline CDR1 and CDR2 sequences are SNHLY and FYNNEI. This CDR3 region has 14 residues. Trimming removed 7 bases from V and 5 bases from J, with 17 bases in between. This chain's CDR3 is CASTSLTGRTEAFF. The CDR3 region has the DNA TGTGCCAGCACCTCCTTAACAGGGAGGACTGAAGCTTTCTTT.

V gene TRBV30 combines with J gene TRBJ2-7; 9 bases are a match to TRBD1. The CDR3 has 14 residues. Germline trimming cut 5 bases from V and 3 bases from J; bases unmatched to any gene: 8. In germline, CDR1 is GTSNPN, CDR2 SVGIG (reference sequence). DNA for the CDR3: TGTGCCTGGGATACCGGGACAGGGAACTACGAGCAGTACTTC. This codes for CAWDTGTGNYEQYF.

CDR3 sequence (DNA): TGTGCCAGCAGTGATGACCAGACATGGAACACTGAAGCTTTCTTT. This sequence encodes CASSDDQTWNTEAFF. The V and J genes are TRBV6-1 and TRBJ1-1; D is ambiguous. This CDR3 contains 15 residues. Trimming took 3 bases from V and 1 from J, leaving 12 bases between them. CDR1 is MNHNS, CDR2 SASEGT, per germline.

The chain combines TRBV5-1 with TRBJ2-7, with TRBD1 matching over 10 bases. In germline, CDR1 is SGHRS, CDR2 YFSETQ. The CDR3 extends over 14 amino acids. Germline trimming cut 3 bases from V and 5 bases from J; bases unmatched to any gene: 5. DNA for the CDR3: TGCGCCAGCAGCTACGGGACAGGGGCCAACGAGCAGTACTTC. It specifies CASSYGTGANEQYF.

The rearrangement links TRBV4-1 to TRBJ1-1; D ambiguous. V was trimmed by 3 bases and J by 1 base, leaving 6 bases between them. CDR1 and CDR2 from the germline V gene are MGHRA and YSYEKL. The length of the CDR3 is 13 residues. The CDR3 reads CASSHHGNTEAFF. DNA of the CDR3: TGCGCCAGCAGCCACCACGGGAACACTGAAGCTTTCTTT.

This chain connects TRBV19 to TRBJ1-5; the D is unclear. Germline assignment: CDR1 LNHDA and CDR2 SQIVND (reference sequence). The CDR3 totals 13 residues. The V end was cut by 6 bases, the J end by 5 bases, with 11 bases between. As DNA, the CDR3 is TGTGCCAGTAGGGCAGGAATTTATCAGCCCCAGCATTTT. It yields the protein CASRAGIYQPQHF.

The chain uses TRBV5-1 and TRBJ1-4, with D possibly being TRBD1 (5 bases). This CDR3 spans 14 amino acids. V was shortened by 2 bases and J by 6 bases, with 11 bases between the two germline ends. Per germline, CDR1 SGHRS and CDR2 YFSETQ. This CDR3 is CASSFNVGDEKLFF. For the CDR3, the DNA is TGCGCCAGCAGCTTTAACGTGGGGGATGAAAAACTGTTTTTT.

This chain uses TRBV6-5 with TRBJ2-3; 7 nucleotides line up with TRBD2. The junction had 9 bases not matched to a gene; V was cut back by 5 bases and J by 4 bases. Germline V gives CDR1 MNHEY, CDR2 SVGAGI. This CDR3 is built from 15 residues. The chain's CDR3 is CASSPLRTRSDTQYF. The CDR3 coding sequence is TGTGCCAGCAGTCCTCTGCGGACTAGGTCAGATACGCAGTATTTT.

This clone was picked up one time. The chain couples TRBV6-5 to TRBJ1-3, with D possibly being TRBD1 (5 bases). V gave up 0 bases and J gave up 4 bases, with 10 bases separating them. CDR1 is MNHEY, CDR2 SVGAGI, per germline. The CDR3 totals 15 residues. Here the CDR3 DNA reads TGTGCCAGCAGTTACTCTCCAGGGAGAGGAAACACCATATATTTT. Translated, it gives CASSYSPGRGNTIYF.

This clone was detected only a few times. The CDR3 region is CAWSLYSGNTIYF. DNA of the CDR3: TGTGCCTGGAGTCTCTACTCTGGAAACACCATATATTTT. J is TRBJ1-3 and V is TRBV30; D gene ambiguous. The CDR3 totals 13 residues. The germline V gene has CDR1 GTSNPN and CDR2 SVGIG (reference sequence). V was shortened by 2 bases and J by 0 bases, with 5 bases between the two germline ends.

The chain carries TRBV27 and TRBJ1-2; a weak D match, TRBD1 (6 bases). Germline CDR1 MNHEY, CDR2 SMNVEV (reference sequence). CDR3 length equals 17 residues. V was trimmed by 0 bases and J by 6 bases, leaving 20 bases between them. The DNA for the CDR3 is TGTGCCAGCAGTTTATCTGGTTGGACAGTCCCTGGGGATGGCTACACCTTC. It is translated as CASSLSGWTVPGDGYTF.

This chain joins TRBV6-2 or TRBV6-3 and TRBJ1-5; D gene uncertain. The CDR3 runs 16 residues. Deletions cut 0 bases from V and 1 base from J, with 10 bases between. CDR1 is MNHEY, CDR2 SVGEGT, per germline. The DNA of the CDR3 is TGTGCCAGCAGTTACTCGCTCCCTTCCAGCAATCAGCCCCAGCATTTT. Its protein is CASSYSLPSSNQPQHF.

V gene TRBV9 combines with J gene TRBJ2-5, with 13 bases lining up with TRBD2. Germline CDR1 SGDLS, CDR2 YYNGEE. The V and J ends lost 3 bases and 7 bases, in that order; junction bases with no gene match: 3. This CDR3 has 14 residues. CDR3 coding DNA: TGTGCCAGCAGCGGACTAGCGGGAGGTGGGACCCAGTACTTC. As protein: CASSGLAGGGTQYF.

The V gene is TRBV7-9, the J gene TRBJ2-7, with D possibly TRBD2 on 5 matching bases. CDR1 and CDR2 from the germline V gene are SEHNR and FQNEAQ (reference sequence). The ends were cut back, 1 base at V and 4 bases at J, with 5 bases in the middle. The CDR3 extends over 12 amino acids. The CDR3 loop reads CASSLGEYEQYF. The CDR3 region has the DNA TGTGCCAGCAGCTTAGGGGAGTACGAGCAGTACTTC. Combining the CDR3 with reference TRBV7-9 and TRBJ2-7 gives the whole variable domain DTGVSQNPRHKITKRGQNVTFRCDPISEHNRLYWYRQTLGQGPEFLTYFQNEAQLEKSRLLSDRFSAERPKGSFSTLEIQRTEQGDSAMYLCASSLGEYEQYFGPGTRLTVT.